Presented here are 18 T cell receptor beta chains from one specimen sequenced in a study of CD4+ T cells in melanoma. Sequenced by immunoSEQ multiplex PCR; TCRdb stores in-frame clones only, minus some. Among around 20,000 clones, roughly four fifths were seen once, and the ten largest hold roughly 4.9%. The sequenced material came from cells from a culture (not recorded whether cultured in vitro). The receptors here all came from a human donor with melanoma.

This clone has just one count. The rearrangement uses TRBV4-1 and TRBJ2-5; tentatively, D is TRBD1 (6 bases). Trimming stripped 3 bases from V and 5 bases from J, with 16 bases between. Germline CDR1 MGHRA, CDR2 YSYEKL. The CDR3 is 15 residues long. CDR3 loop: CASSHSPQGGETQYF. The DNA for the CDR3 is TGCGCCAGCAGCCATAGTCCACAGGGCGGGGAGACCCAGTACTTC.

This chain joins TRBV15 and TRBJ1-4; 8 bases are a match to TRBD1. Trimming at V came to 3 bases and at J to 8 bases, leaving 14 bases not matched to a gene. The CDR3 covers 17 residues. Germline assignment: CDR1 LNHNV and CDR2 YYDKDF (reference sequence). CDR3 bases: TGTGCCACCAGCAGGGGCCTCTGGACAGGGCGTAACGAAAAACTGTTTTTT. Translating it yields CATSRGLWTGRNEKLFF.

This clone appeared once. This chain links TRBV2 with TRBJ2-3; 9 nucleotides align to TRBD2. CDR3 length equals 15 residues. V lost 6 bases to trimming and J lost 6 bases; unmatched junction nucleotides: 10. Germline assignment: CDR1 SNHLY and CDR2 FYNNEI. The CDR3 loop reads CASRARGGASDTQYF. The CDR3 DNA reads TGTGCCAGCAGGGCCCGCGGGGGGGCAAGTGATACGCAGTATTTT.

V and J are TRBV19 and TRBJ2-3; D not resolved. The ends were cut back, 4 bases at V and 1 base at J, with 3 bases in the middle. The V gene's germline CDR1 is LNHDA and CDR2 SQIVND (reference sequence). The CDR3 totals 12 residues. The CDR3 DNA is TGTGCCAGTAGTAGAGGCACAGATACGCAGTATTTT. As protein: CASSRGTDTQYF.

The CDR3 bases are TGCGCCAGCAGCGAGTCTTATCGGGACGGGTTCTCCTACGAGCAGTACTTC. Translation gives CASSESYRDGFSYEQYF. The chain uses TRBV5-1 and TRBJ2-7, with D tentatively TRBD1 or TRBD2 (5 bases each). The V end was cut by 4 bases, the J end by 0 bases, with 20 bases between. Germline lookup yields CDR1 SGHRS and CDR2 YFSETQ. The CDR3 spans 17 residues.

The rearrangement uses TRBV5-6 and TRBJ1-4, with unresolved D. V shed 3 bases and J shed 0 bases, with 6 bases lying between them. CDR1 and CDR2 (germline): SGHDT, YYEEEE. The CDR3 consists of 14 residues. Here the CDR3 DNA reads TGTGCCAGCAGCTCACCCGCAACTAATGAAAAACTGTTTTTT. This encodes CASSSPATNEKLFF.

The chain joins TRBV2 to TRBJ2-5; D perhaps matches TRBD2 (7 bases). There are 17 residues in the CDR3. The V gene lost 3 bases and the J gene lost 5 bases, with 22 bases spanning the gap. Germline values: CDR1 SNHLY, CDR2 FYNNEI. CDR3 loop: CASSDLDRGAALETQYF. CDR3 DNA sequence: TGTGCCAGCAGTGACCTCGATCGGGGGGCGGCTTTGGAGACCCAGTACTTC. The full variable domain, its missing parts supplied by reference TRBV2 and TRBJ2-5, is EPEVTQTPSHQVTQMGQEVILRCVPISNHLYFYWYRQILGQKVEFLVSFYNNEISEKSEIFDDQFSVERPDGSNFTLKIRSTKLEDSAMYFCASSDLDRGAALETQYFGPGTRLLVL.

As DNA, the CDR3 is TGTGCCAGCGGATGGACAGGAGGGAGTGGCTACACCTTC. Amino acid sequence: CASGWTGGSGYTF. The rearrangement uses TRBV27 and TRBJ1-2; 7 bases are shared with TRBD1. Germline V gene sequence: CDR1 MNHEY, CDR2 SMNVEV (reference sequence). The CDR3 is 13 amino acids. Unmatched junction bases numbered 10, after V lost 8 bases and J lost 7 bases.

This chain joins TRBV30 and TRBJ1-3; D remains ambiguous. The CDR3 length is 12 residues. Trimming took 8 bases from V and 4 from J, leaving 12 bases between them. Germline V gives CDR1 GTSNPN, CDR2 SVGIG (reference sequence). DNA of the CDR3: TGTGCCGGGAAAGGTCCCGGAAACACCATATATTTT. Its translation is CAGKGPGNTIYF. Full variable domain (rest looked up from reference TRBV30 and TRBJ1-3): SQTIHQWPATLVQPVGSPLSLECTVEGTSNPNLYWYRQAAGRGLQLLFYSVGIGQISSEVPQNLSASRPQDRQFILSSKKLLLSDSGFYLCAGKGPGNTIYFGEGSWLTVV.

This clone was seen a single time. The CDR3 sequence: CASGNRDQETQYF. CDR3 nucleotides: TGTGCCAGCGGTAACAGGGACCAAGAGACCCAGTACTTC. The chain joins TRBV5-4 to TRBJ2-5; D might be TRBD1 (6 bases). Germline V gene data show CDR1 as SGHNT and CDR2 as YYREEE (reference sequence). Trimming left V 7 bases short and J 0 bases short, with 10 bases between. The CDR3 is 13 amino acids.

The chain recombines TRBV23-1 with TRBJ1-5; TRBD1 might be the D (5 bases). TRBV23-1 is identified as an open reading frame with a role that is uncertain. The V and J ends lost 3 bases and 0 bases respectively, with 15 bases between them. The CDR3 totals 17 residues. DNA for the CDR3: TGCGCCAGCAGTCATACCGGACGGGACCGTAGCAATCAGCCCCAGCATTTT. Its protein is CASSHTGRDRSNQPQHF.

The V and J genes are TRBV6-4 and TRBJ1-1; TRBD1 matches at 9 bases. Germline V CDR1 and CDR2: MRHNA, SNTAGT. V dropped 6 bases and J dropped 1; count of bases not matched to a gene: 3. This CDR3 contains 14 residues. The CDR3 protein is CASRLDRGNTEAFF. For the CDR3, the DNA is TGTGCCAGCAGGTTGGACAGGGGGAACACTGAAGCTTTCTTT.

This clone was seen a single time. The chain employs TRBV13 and TRBJ2-7; D could derive from TRBD1 or TRBD2 (5 bases each). From germline, CDR1 is PRHDT and CDR2 FYEKMQ (reference sequence). The CDR3 runs to 13 residues. Trimming cost V 5 bases and J 9 bases, with 17 bases left between them. The CDR3 is CASSATGTAAQYF. The CDR3 nucleotides read TGTGCCAGCAGCGCGACCGGGACCGCCGCGCAGTACTTC. Full variable domain (missing parts from reference TRBV13 and TRBJ2-7): AAGVIQSPRHLIKEKRETATLKCYPIPRHDTVYWYQQGPGQDPQFLISFYEKMQSDKGSIPDRFSAQQFSDYHSELNMSSLELGDSALYFCASSATGTAAQYFGPGTRLTVT.

The genes are TRBV9 and TRBJ2-3; D may correspond to TRBD1 or TRBD2 (5 bases each). This CDR3 comprises 14 residues. V dropped 3 bases and J dropped 3 bases, with 11 bases sitting between them. In germline, CDR1 is SGDLS, CDR2 YYNGEE. CDR3: CASSERDRTDTQYF. In DNA form, the CDR3 reads TGTGCCAGCAGCGAACGGGACCGAACAGATACGCAGTATTTT.

This chain connects TRBV4-1 to TRBJ2-3; 11 nucleotides align to TRBD2. J lost 6 bases, V lost 0 bases, and 11 bases had no gene match. Germline V gene lookup returns CDR1 MGHRA and CDR2 YSYEKL. This CDR3 has 18 amino acids. CDR3 protein: CASSQDRVSGGAWDTQYF. CDR3 nucleotides: TGCGCCAGCAGCCAAGATCGAGTTAGCGGGGGGGCGTGGGATACGCAGTATTTT.

This chain joins TRBV7-2 and TRBJ2-7; 7 positions agree with TRBD2. V lost 5 bases to trimming and J lost 7 bases; unmatched junction nucleotides: 14. Germline V lookup: CDR1 SGHTA, CDR2 FQGNSA. The CDR3 has 15 residues. This CDR3 is CASSGGRVASLEQYF. The CDR3 DNA reads as TGTGCCAGCAGCGGGGGGAGGGTAGCCTCCTTGGAGCAGTACTTC.

The V gene is TRBV5-5, the J gene TRBJ1-1; D not certain. This CDR3 is built from 14 residues. CDR1 is SGHKS, CDR2 YYEKEE, per germline (reference sequence). With 4 bases removed from V and 5 bases from J, the gap between germline ends came to 15 bases. CDR3 loop: CASSSLRGRTEAFF. CDR3 DNA sequence: TGTGCCAGCAGCAGTCTGAGAGGGCGAACTGAAGCTTTCTTT.

The V and J genes are TRBV10-3 and TRBJ2-5, with TRBD1 identical over 8 bases. The length of the CDR3 is 13 residues. Germline values: CDR1 ENHRY, CDR2 SYGVKD. V lost 8 bases to trimming and J lost 1 base; unmatched junction nucleotides: 3. The CDR3 region is CAIGGQAQETQYF. The CDR3 DNA sequence: TGTGCCATCGGGGGACAGGCCCAAGAGACCCAGTACTTC.